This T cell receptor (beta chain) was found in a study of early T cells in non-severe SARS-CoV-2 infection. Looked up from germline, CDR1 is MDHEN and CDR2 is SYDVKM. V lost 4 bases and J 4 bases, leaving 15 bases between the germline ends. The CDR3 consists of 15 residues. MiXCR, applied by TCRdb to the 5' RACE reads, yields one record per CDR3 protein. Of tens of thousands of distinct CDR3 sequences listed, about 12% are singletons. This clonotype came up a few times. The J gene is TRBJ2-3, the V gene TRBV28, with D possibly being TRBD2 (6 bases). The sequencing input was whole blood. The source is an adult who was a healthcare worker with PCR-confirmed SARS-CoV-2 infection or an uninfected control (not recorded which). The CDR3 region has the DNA TGTGCCAGCAGTTCCCAGCGACTAGTGGCAGATACGCAGTATTTT. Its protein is CASSSQRLVADTQYF.